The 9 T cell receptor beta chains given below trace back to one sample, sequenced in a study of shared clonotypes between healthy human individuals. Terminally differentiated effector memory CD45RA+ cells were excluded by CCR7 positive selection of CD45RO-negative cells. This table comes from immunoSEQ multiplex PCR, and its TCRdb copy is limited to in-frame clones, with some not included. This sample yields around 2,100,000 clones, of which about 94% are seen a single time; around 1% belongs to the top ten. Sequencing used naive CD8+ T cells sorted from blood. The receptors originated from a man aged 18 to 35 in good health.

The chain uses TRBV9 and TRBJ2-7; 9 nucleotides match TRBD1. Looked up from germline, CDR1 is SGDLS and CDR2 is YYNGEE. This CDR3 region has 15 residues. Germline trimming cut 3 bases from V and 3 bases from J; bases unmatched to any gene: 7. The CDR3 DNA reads TGTGCCAGCAGCGCCGTCGGGACAGGGATCTACGAGCAGTACTTC. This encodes CASSAVGTGIYEQYF. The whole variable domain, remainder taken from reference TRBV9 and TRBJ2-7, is DSGVTQTPKHLITATGQRVTLRCSPRSGDLSVYWYQQSLDQGLQFLIQYYNGEERAKGNILERFSAQQFPDLHSELNLSSLELGDSALYFCASSAVGTGIYEQYFGPGTRLTVT.

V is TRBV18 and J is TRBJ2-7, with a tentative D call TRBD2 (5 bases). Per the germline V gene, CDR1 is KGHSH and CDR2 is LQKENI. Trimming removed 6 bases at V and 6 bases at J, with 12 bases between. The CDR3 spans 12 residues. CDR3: CASSPGLVEQYF. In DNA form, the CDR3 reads TGTGCCAGCTCCCCAGGACTTGTCGAGCAGTACTTC.

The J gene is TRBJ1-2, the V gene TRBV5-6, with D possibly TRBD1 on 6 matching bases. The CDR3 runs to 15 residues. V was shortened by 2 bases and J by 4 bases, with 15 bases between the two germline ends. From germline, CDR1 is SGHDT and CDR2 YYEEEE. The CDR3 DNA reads TGTGCCAGCAGCTTATCGGACAGCCCGCTCTATGGCTACACCTTC. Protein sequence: CASSLSDSPLYGYTF.

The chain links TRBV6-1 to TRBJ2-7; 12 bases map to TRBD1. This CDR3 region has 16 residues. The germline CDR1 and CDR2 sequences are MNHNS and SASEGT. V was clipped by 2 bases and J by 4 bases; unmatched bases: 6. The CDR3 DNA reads TGTGCCAGCAGTGAATGGGGACAGGGGGCGCCTTACGAGCAGTACTTC. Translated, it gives CASSEWGQGAPYEQYF.

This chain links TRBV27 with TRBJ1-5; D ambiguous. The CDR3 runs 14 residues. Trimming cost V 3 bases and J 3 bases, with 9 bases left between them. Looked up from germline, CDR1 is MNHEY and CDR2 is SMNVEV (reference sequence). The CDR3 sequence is CASSFTGHNQPQHF. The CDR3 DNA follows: TGTGCCAGCAGTTTCACGGGTCACAATCAGCCCCAGCATTTT.

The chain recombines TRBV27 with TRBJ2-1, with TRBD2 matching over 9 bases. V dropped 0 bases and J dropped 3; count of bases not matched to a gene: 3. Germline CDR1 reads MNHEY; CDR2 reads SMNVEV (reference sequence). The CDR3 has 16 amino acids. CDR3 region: CASSLSRTSVYNEQFF. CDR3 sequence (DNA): TGTGCCAGCAGTTTATCAAGGACTAGCGTCTACAATGAGCAGTTCTTC.

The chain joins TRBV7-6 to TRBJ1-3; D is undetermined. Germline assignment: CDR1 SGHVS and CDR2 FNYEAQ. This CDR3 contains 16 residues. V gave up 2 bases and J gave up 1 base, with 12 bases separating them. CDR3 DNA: TGTGCCAGCAGCTTAAATCGGGAAGGGTCTGGAAACACCATATATTTT. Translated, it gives CASSLNREGSGNTIYF.

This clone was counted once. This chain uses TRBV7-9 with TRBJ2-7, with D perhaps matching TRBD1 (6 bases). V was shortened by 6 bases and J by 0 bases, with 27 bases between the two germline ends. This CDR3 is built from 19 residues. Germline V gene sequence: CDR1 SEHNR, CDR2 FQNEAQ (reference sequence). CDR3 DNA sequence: TGTGCCAGCAGTCAAACATTGGGGGTCAGGACAGCCTCCTCCTACGAGCAGTACTTC. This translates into CASSQTLGVRTASSYEQYF.

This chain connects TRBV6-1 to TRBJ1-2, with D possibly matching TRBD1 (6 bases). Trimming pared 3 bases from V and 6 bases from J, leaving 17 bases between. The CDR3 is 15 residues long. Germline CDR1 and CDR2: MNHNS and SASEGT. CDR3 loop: CASSEIQGGIDGYTF. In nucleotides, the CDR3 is TGTGCCAGCAGTGAGATACAGGGAGGGATCGATGGCTACACCTTC.